Here is one T cell receptor (beta chain) with its context. Trimming removed 6 bases from V and 4 bases from J; junction bases left unmatched: 8. In germline, CDR1 is SNHLY, CDR2 FYNNEI. The CDR3 loop spans 15 amino acids. Original methodology: Estimation of nucleated cell counts was performed using reference gene primer amplification. The repertoire was sequenced with immunoSEQ multiplex PCR; TCRdb's copy has only in-frame clones and lacks some. The V and J calls and clone size are taken from that table; D and trimming were inferred from the DNA. The sample lists fewer than 200,000 clones; approximately 86% were seen once. These data are taken from a study of blood T cell repertoires in COVID-19. On the study more broadly: Acute and convalescent COVID-19 specimens originated in the United States, Italy and Spain. T cells, B-cell-depleted T cells, or PBMCs provided the cDNA or gDNA that served as material.

Source material: peripheral blood. The gene calls are TRBV2 and TRBJ1-5, with 8 positions matching TRBD1. The receptor's source is a man aged 45 to 65 with active or convalescent COVID-19. This CDR3 is CASSPRTGRNQPQHF. Written as DNA, the CDR3 is TGTGCCAGCAGCCCTCGGACAGGGCGTAATCAGCCCCAGCATTTT.